The rows below give T cell receptor beta chains drawn from one sample of a study of blood T cell repertoires in COVID-19. Sequencing was performed with immunoSEQ multiplex PCR; in TCRdb, only in-frame clones are kept and a portion is missing. The repertoire consists of 150,000 to 200,000 clones, with about 80% occurring once and the leading ten covering about 26%. Sequencing was carried out using peripheral blood. The source of these receptors is an older woman with acute or convalescent COVID-19. Each CDR3 is given with its conserved first and last residue. Each record gives: V gene, clone size, D gene, J gene, CDR3 protein, CDR3 DNA. D genes are given only for firm matches. Clone size is stated in some rows and not others, as once, few, many or a class when expanded.

V: TRBV2; size: -; D: -; J: TRBJ2-3; CDR3: CASTSVLSTDTQYF; DNA: TGTGCCAGCACGTCCGTCCTTAGCACAGATACGCAGTATTTT
V: TRBV29-1; size: -; D: TRBD1; J: TRBJ2-3; CDR3: CSAGTAQMKPNLFSTDTQYF; DNA: TGCAGCGCAGGGACAGCGCAAATGAAACCGAACCTGTTTAGCACAGATACGCAGTATTTT
V: TRBV5-1; size: -; D: TRBD1; J: TRBJ1-4; CDR3: CASSLMDRVGTNEKLFF; DNA: TGCGCCAGCAGCTTGATGGACAGGGTTGGGACTAATGAAAAACTGTTTTTT
V: TRBV2; size: -; D: TRBD1; J: TRBJ1-2; CDR3: CASTGGQVYGYTF; DNA: TGTGCCAGCACCGGGGGACAGGTCTATGGCTACACCTTC
V: TRBV19; size: once; D: TRBD2; J: TRBJ2-3; CDR3: CASSIGLAGARTDTQYF; DNA: TGTGCCAGTAGTATTGGACTAGCGGGAGCCCGCACAGATACGCAGTATTTT
V: TRBV27; size: once; D: TRBD2; J: TRBJ2-7; CDR3: CASSRTSVGEQYF; DNA: TGTGCCAGCAGCCGGACTAGCGTTGGCGAGCAGTACTTC
V: TRBV30; size: once; D: -; J: TRBJ1-2; CDR3: CAWKDTNVWGGYTF; DNA: TGTGCCTGGAAGGACACCAACGTATGGGGTGGCTACACCTTC
V: TRBV6-4; size: few; D: -; J: TRBJ2-3; CDR3: CASSGLGSTDTQYF; DNA: TGTGCCAGCAGTGGTCTGGGCAGCACAGATACGCAGTATTTT
V: TRBV27; size: -; D: -; J: TRBJ1-1; CDR3: CASSLYRNTEAFF; DNA: TGTGCCAGCAGTTTGTACAGGAACACTGAAGCTTTCTTT
V: TRBV5-1; size: -; D: -; J: TRBJ2-3; CDR3: CASSLAGGVGGDTQYF; DNA: TGCGCCAGCAGCTTGGCTGGGGGCGTTGGTGGGGATACGCAGTATTTT
V: TRBV10-3; size: many; D: -; J: TRBJ2-5; CDR3: CAISQRTQETQYF; DNA: TGTGCCATCAGCCAGAGGACTCAAGAGACCCAGTACTTC
V: TRBV12-3/TRBV12-4; size: -; D: -; J: TRBJ1-1; CDR3: CASSKTVNTEAFF; DNA: TGTGCCAGCAGTAAGACAGTGAACACTGAAGCTTTCTTT
V: TRBV6-5; size: -; D: -; J: TRBJ1-1; CDR3: CASNRGDENTEAFF; DNA: TGTGCCAGCAACCGCGGGGATGAGAACACTGAAGCTTTCTTT
V: TRBV24-1; size: -; D: -; J: TRBJ2-3; CDR3: CATSGGVLTDTQYF; DNA: TGTGCCACCAGTGGGGGCGTCTTAACAGATACGCAGTATTTT
V: TRBV4-2; size: -; D: -; J: TRBJ2-5; CDR3: CASSQDEGSSKTQYF; DNA: TGTGCCAGCAGCCAAGATGAAGGTAGCTCAAAGACCCAGTACTTC
V: TRBV7-2; size: -; D: TRBD2; J: TRBJ2-2; CDR3: CASSSTSGPAGELFF; DNA: TGTGCCAGCAGCTCGACTAGCGGGCCTGCCGGGGAGCTGTTTTTT
V: TRBV30; size: once; D: TRBD2; J: TRBJ2-1; CDR3: CAWSVRLLAGGNEQFF; DNA: TGTGCCTGGAGTGTACGGCTGCTAGCGGGGGGGAATGAGCAGTTCTTC
V: TRBV3-1/TRBV3-2; size: few; D: -; J: TRBJ1-6; CDR3: CASSQGPRGGSPLHF; DNA: TGTGCCAGCAGCCAAGGTCCGCGTGGAGGTTCACCCCTCCACTTT
V: TRBV5-1; size: -; D: TRBD2; J: TRBJ2-1; CDR3: CASTEGLAGSYNEQFF; DNA: TGCGCCAGCACCGAAGGACTAGCGGGATCCTACAATGAGCAGTTCTTC
V: TRBV12-3/TRBV12-4; size: -; D: -; J: TRBJ2-7; CDR3: CASTGSDAYEQYF; DNA: TGTGCCAGCACAGGGTCCGACGCCTACGAGCAGTACTTC
V: TRBV6-2/TRBV6-3; size: -; D: -; J: TRBJ2-1; CDR3: CASSYGLAGSSYNEQFF; DNA: TGTGCCAGCAGTTACGGGCTTGCGGGAAGCTCCTACAATGAGCAGTTCTTC
V: TRBV10-3; size: -; D: -; J: TRBJ2-7; CDR3: CAIRPGLDVSEQYF; DNA: TGTGCCATCAGGCCGGGACTGGATGTGTCCGAGCAGTACTTC
V: TRBV2; size: -; D: TRBD2; J: TRBJ2-1; CDR3: CASSTGTSGPSYNEQFF; DNA: TGTGCCAGCAGCACCGGGACTAGCGGGCCTTCCTACAATGAGCAGTTCTTC
V: TRBV10-2; size: -; D: -; J: TRBJ1-5; CDR3: CASSQTNSNQPQHF; DNA: TGCGCCAGCAGTCAGACAAACAGCAATCAGCCCCAGCATTTT
V: TRBV19; size: -; D: TRBD2; J: TRBJ2-7; CDR3: CASSGLAGEASYEQYF; DNA: TGTGCCAGTAGCGGTCTAGCGGGAGAGGCATCCTACGAGCAGTACTTC
V: TRBV15; size: -; D: TRBD2; J: TRBJ2-2; CDR3: CATSRPAYPGGDTGELFF; DNA: TGTGCCACCAGCAGACCCGCCTACCCGGGGGGTGACACCGGGGAGCTGTTTTTT
V: TRBV9; size: -; D: TRBD1; J: TRBJ2-6; CDR3: CASSVRQGSSGANVLTF; DNA: TGTGCCAGCAGCGTGCGACAGGGGAGCTCTGGGGCCAACGTCCTGACTTTC
V: TRBV27; size: many; D: TRBD2; J: TRBJ2-3; CDR3: CASSLQGLAGRSDTQYF; DNA: TGTGCCAGCAGTCTACAGGGACTAGCGGGAAGATCAGATACGCAGTATTTT
V: TRBV4-1; size: many; D: -; J: TRBJ1-3; CDR3: CASSHEGRGGANTIYF; DNA: TGCGCCAGCAGCCACGAAGGGAGGGGGGGAGCCAACACCATATATTTT
V: TRBV19; size: -; D: TRBD2; J: TRBJ2-2; CDR3: CASSIRSGRARTGELFF; DNA: TGTGCCAGTAGTATTCGTAGCGGGAGGGCCCGAACCGGGGAGCTGTTTTTT
V: TRBV7-9; size: -; D: TRBD2; J: TRBJ2-2; CDR3: CASSFVAGGITGELFF; DNA: TGTGCCAGCAGCTTCGTAGCGGGAGGTATAACCGGGGAGCTGTTTTTT
V: TRBV10-3; size: once; D: -; J: TRBJ2-2; CDR3: CAISESIAGRTVLNTGELFF; DNA: TGTGCCATCAGTGAGTCGATCGCAGGGCGGACGGTATTGAACACCGGGGAGCTGTTTTTT
V: TRBV7-3; size: -; D: -; J: TRBJ2-1; CDR3: CASSLTNSGNEQFF; DNA: TGTGCCAGCAGCTTAACGAATAGCGGCAATGAGCAGTTCTTC
V: TRBV19; size: -; D: TRBD1; J: TRBJ2-1; CDR3: CASSRDRGSYNEQFF; DNA: TGTGCCAGTTCTAGAGACAGGGGATCCTACAATGAGCAGTTCTTC
V: TRBV27; size: -; D: -; J: TRBJ2-2; CDR3: CASGRFNTGELFF; DNA: TGTGCCAGCGGCCGCTTCAACACCGGGGAGCTGTTTTTT
V: TRBV7-2; size: -; D: TRBD2; J: TRBJ2-7; CDR3: CASSFLAGPTYEQYF; DNA: TGTGCCAGCAGCTTCCTAGCGGGGCCCACCTACGAGCAGTACTTC
V: TRBV18; size: -; D: -; J: TRBJ2-1; CDR3: CASSPASNEQFF; DNA: TGTGCCAGCTCACCCGCTAGTAATGAGCAGTTCTTC
V: TRBV25-1; size: -; D: TRBD2; J: TRBJ2-1; CDR3: CASSEGTSGKFF; DNA: TGTGCCAGCAGTGAGGGAACTAGCGGAAAGTTCTTC
V: TRBV29-1; size: -; D: TRBD2; J: TRBJ2-1; CDR3: CSATSEGYEQFF; DNA: TGCAGCGCGACTAGCGAGGGTTATGAGCAGTTCTTC
V: TRBV15; size: -; D: TRBD2; J: TRBJ2-2; CDR3: CATSRAGQLTSGNTGELFF; DNA: TGTGCCACCAGCAGAGCGGGACAGCTGACTAGCGGGAACACCGGGGAGCTGTTTTTT
V: TRBV2; size: -; D: -; J: TRBJ2-5; CDR3: CASSDVSVGLGETQYF; DNA: TGTGCCAGCAGTGACGTAAGCGTGGGGCTGGGAGAGACCCAGTACTTC
V: TRBV10-3; size: -; D: -; J: TRBJ1-2; CDR3: CAISGAGGYGYTF; DNA: TGTGCCATCAGTGGGGCAGGTGGCTATGGCTACACCTTC
V: TRBV27; size: -; D: -; J: TRBJ2-7; CDR3: CASSFVQGHSYEQYF; DNA: TGTGCCAGCAGTTTCGTTCAGGGGCACTCCTACGAGCAGTACTTC
V: TRBV30; size: -; D: TRBD1; J: TRBJ1-4; CDR3: CAYQGAEGTNEKLFF; DNA: TGTGCCTACCAGGGGGCTGAGGGAACTAATGAAAAACTGTTTTTT
V: TRBV2; size: -; D: TRBD1; J: TRBJ2-1; CDR3: CASSGPGQGYNEQFF; DNA: TGTGCCAGCAGTGGACCGGGACAGGGGTACAATGAGCAGTTCTTC